These 20 T cell receptor beta chains came from one sample sequenced in a study of monozygotic twins with inflammatory bowel disease. TCRdb re-called the 5' RACE reads and catalogs CDR3 proteins one per entry, DNA excluded. Here the sample table reports more than 110,000 distinct CDR3 sequences. The sequenced sample consisted of blood. The receptors stem from a human donor with ulcerative colitis or Crohn's disease, or a healthy co-twin of an affected twin (not recorded which).

V and J are TRBV27 and TRBJ2-1; the TRBD2 assignment by TCRdb is unverifiable without DNA. This CDR3 is 15 amino acids long. The V gene's germline CDR1 is MNHEY and CDR2 SMNVEV (reference sequence). This CDR3 is CASSVEASGGNEQFF.

The chain uses TRBV5-4 and TRBJ2-2. Looked up from germline, CDR1 is SGHNT and CDR2 is YYREEE (reference sequence). This CDR3 is built from 12 residues. The CDR3 region is CASSRARSELFF.

The chain has TRBV6-5 and TRBJ1-2; with no DNA, the TCRdb D assignment of TRBD1 cannot be verified. The CDR3 runs to 13 residues. The germline V gene has CDR1 MNHEY and CDR2 SVGAGI. CDR3 amino acids: CASSYRPGGGYTF.

The chain is built from TRBV30 and TRBJ1-6. Germline lookup yields CDR1 GTSNPN and CDR2 SVGIG (reference sequence). The CDR3 runs 13 residues. The CDR3 reads CAGKALGGSPLHF.

V gene TRBV5-1 combines with J gene TRBJ2-3. Germline CDR1 is SGHRS and CDR2 is YFSETQ. The CDR3 totals 14 residues. This chain's CDR3 is CASRLDLSTDTQYF. Together with reference TRBV5-1 and TRBJ2-3, the CDR3 gives the full variable domain: KAGVTQTPRYLIKTRGQQVTLSCSPISGHRSVSWYQQTPGQGLQFLFEYFSETQRNKGNFPGRFSGRQFSNSRSEMNVSTLELGDSALYLCASRLDLSTDTQYFGPGTRLTVL.

The chain combines TRBV20-1 with TRBJ2-3; TCRdb outputs TRBD1, but without DNA this stays unchecked. The CDR3 has 12 residues. The V gene's germline CDR1 is DFQATT and CDR2 SNEGSKA (reference sequence). The CDR3 loop reads CSARTPADTQYF.

The J gene is TRBJ2-3, the V gene TRBV20-1. This CDR3 region has 14 residues. The germline V gene has CDR1 DFQATT and CDR2 SNEGSKA (reference sequence). The CDR3 protein is CSARYSLEVDTQYF.

The V and J genes are TRBV6-2 or TRBV6-3 and TRBJ2-1; there is no DNA to check the TCRdb D call of TRBD2. Germline loops: CDR1 MNHEY, CDR2 SVGEGT. The CDR3 length is 16 residues. The CDR3 sequence: CASSYLTSGGRREQFF.

This rearrangement joins TRBV4-3 to TRBJ2-1; as DNA is missing, the TRBD1 call by TCRdb cannot be tested. The CDR3 is 15 amino acids. Germline loops: CDR1 LGHNA, CDR2 YSLEER. The CDR3 loop is CASSQDQGAHNEQFF.

The chain is built from TRBV20-1 and TRBJ1-1. CDR1 and CDR2 (germline): DFQATT, SNEGSKA (reference sequence). CDR3 length equals 11 residues. The CDR3 region is CSASGALGAFF.

The V and J genes are TRBV5-1 and TRBJ2-1; checking the TCRdb D call of TRBD2 is not possible without DNA. The CDR3 consists of 16 residues. Germline V lookup: CDR1 SGHRS, CDR2 YFSETQ. The CDR3 is CASSTIGLASSNEQFF.

The CDR3 protein is CASTGGSLNTEAFF. The chain joins TRBV5-1 to TRBJ1-1; TCRdb's assignment of TRBD1 cannot be checked, as there is no DNA. This CDR3 has 14 residues. Looked up from germline, CDR1 is SGHRS and CDR2 is YFSETQ.

The chain combines TRBV28 with TRBJ2-7; without DNA, the TCRdb call of TRBD1 cannot be checked. There are 17 residues in the CDR3. Germline V gene lookup returns CDR1 MDHEN and CDR2 SYDVKM. The CDR3 loop is CASSIPAGTGTSYEQYF.

The chain recombines TRBV7-9 with TRBJ2-7. CDR3 length equals 13 residues. Germline values: CDR1 SEHNR, CDR2 FQNEAQ (reference sequence). The CDR3: CASSQDRKREQYF.

The V and J genes are TRBV7-9 and TRBJ1-1. Looked up from germline, CDR1 is SEHNR and CDR2 is FQNEAQ (reference sequence). This CDR3 is built from 13 residues. The CDR3 reads CASLGSVGTEAFF.

This sequence joins TRBV15 and TRBJ2-5; lacking DNA, the TRBD2 call made by TCRdb goes unchecked. Germline assignment: CDR1 LNHNV and CDR2 YYDKDF (reference sequence). This CDR3 has 14 amino acids. CDR3 amino acids: CATSRGLAQETQYF.

V and J are TRBV12-3 or TRBV12-4 and TRBJ2-4; TCRdb's D call, TRBD1, is unchecked because there is no DNA. The CDR3 extends over 14 amino acids. CDR3 protein: CASSKNTGFNIQYF.

V usage is TRBV29-1 and J usage is TRBJ2-6; TCRdb reports TRBD2, a call that lacks DNA to check it against. This CDR3 contains 13 residues. The V gene's germline CDR1 is SQVTM and CDR2 ANQGSEA. CDR3 region: CSARPLLANVLTF.

The V gene is TRBV6-5, the J gene TRBJ2-1; the D call from TCRdb, TRBD2, cannot be confirmed without DNA. Germline-derived CDR1 and CDR2 are MNHEY and SVGAGI. The CDR3 sequence is 16 residues long. CDR3 amino acids: CASSYRTSGMHNEQFF.

This rearrangement joins TRBV10-1 to TRBJ1-1. Germline CDR1 is WNHNN and CDR2 is SYGVQD (reference sequence). This CDR3 region has 12 residues. Here the CDR3 reads CASIGPNTEAFF.